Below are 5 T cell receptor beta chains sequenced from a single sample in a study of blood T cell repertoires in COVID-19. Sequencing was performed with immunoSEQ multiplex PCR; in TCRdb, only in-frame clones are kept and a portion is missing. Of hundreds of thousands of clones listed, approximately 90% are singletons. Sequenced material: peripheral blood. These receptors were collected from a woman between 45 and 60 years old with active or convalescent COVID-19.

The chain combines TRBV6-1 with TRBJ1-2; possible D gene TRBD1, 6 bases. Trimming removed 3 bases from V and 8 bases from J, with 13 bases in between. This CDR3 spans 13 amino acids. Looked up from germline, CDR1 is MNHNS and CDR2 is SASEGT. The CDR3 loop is CASSEDHTGGYTF. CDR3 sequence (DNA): TGTGCCAGCAGTGAGGACCACACAGGGGGCTACACCTTC.

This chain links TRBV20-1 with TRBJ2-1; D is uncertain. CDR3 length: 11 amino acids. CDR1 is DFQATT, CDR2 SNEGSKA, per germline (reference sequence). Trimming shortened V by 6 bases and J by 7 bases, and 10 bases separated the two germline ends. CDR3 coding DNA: TGCAGTGCGCCGACTCTAAATGAGCAGTTCTTC. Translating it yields CSAPTLNEQFF.

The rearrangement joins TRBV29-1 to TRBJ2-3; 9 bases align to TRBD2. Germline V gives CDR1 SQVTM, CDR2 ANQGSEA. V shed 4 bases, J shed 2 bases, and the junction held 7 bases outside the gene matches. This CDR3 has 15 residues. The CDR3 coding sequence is TGCAGCGTTGTACGGCTAGCGGGGATCACAGATACGCAGTATTTT. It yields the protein CSVVRLAGITDTQYF.

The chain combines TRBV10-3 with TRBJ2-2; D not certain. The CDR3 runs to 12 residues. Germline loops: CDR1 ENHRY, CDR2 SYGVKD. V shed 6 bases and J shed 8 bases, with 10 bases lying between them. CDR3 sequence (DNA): TGTGCCATCAGCCCCCGAGAAGGGGAGCTGTTTTTT. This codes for CAISPREGELFF.

The chain's CDR3 is CASSEWQGGSYEQYF. CDR3 bases: TGTGCCAGCAGTGAATGGCAGGGAGGATCCTACGAGCAGTACTTC. The chain carries TRBV6-1 and TRBJ2-7, with TRBD2 as a possible D gene (6 bases). With 2 bases removed from V and 1 base from J, the gap between germline ends came to 12 bases. The CDR3 is 15 amino acids. Germline CDR1 reads MNHNS; CDR2 reads SASEGT.